A selection of T cell receptor beta chains follows, all from one sample in a study of blood T cell repertoires in COVID-19. Sequencing was performed with immunoSEQ multiplex PCR; in TCRdb, only in-frame clones are kept and a portion is missing. The sample carries approximately 210,000 clones, 83% recorded once. Sequenced: peripheral blood. The receptors here all came from a woman in her thirties or forties with active or convalescent COVID-19. CDR3s include the opening cysteine and the closing phenylalanine or tryptophan. The order of the fields is clone size, D gene, J gene, V gene, CDR3 DNA, CDR3 protein. D genes are given only for firm matches. Not every row has a clone size; where given, it reads once, few, many or a size class.

size: once; D: NA; J: TRBJ2-7; V: TRBV5-4; DNA: TGTGCCAGCAGCTTGGGGCCCGGCGGACAGTCATCCTACGAGCAGTACTTC; CDR3: CASSLGPGGQSSYEQYF
size: NA; D: TRBD1; J: TRBJ1-1; V: TRBV27; DNA: TGTGCCAGCAGTTTCCGGGACAGGGGGATGAACACTGAAGCTTTCTTT; CDR3: CASSFRDRGMNTEAFF
size: NA; D: TRBD1; J: TRBJ1-3; V: TRBV6-5; DNA: TGTGCCAGCAAGACGGGACAGGGTGGAAACACCATATATTTT; CDR3: CASKTGQGGNTIYF
size: NA; D: NA; J: TRBJ2-1; V: TRBV30; DNA: TGTGCCTGGAGTATGACAAATGAGCAGTTCTTC; CDR3: CAWSMTNEQFF
size: NA; D: TRBD1; J: TRBJ1-6; V: TRBV10-3; DNA: TGTGCCACCGGGACAGAAGATAATTCACCCCTCCACTTT; CDR3: CATGTEDNSPLHF
size: NA; D: NA; J: TRBJ1-1; V: TRBV30; DNA: TGTGCCTGGAACCGACAGGCGAACACTGAAGCTTTCTTT; CDR3: CAWNRQANTEAFF
size: once; D: NA; J: TRBJ2-1; V: TRBV3-1/TRBV3-2; DNA: TGTGCCAGCAGCCTTGGACAAACCAATGAGCAGTTCTTC; CDR3: CASSLGQTNEQFF
size: NA; D: NA; J: TRBJ2-1; V: TRBV4-1; DNA: TGCGCCAGCAGCCAAGTTGCGGGGAGGTACAATGAGCAGTTCTTC; CDR3: CASSQVAGRYNEQFF
size: NA; D: NA; J: TRBJ1-1; V: TRBV7-2; DNA: TGTGCCAGCAGCTCATCTTCCGGGACTGCGGTACAAGCTTTCTTT; CDR3: CASSSSSGTAVQAFF
size: NA; D: TRBD1; J: TRBJ1-1; V: TRBV5-1; DNA: TGCGCCAGCAGCTTTCTGCTTAGGACAGGGAACACTGAAGCTTTCTTT; CDR3: CASSFLLRTGNTEAFF
size: medium-sized; D: TRBD1; J: TRBJ1-5; V: TRBV28; DNA: TGTGCCAGCACCTTCAGGGGGGACACAAATCAGCCCCAGCATTTT; CDR3: CASTFRGDTNQPQHF
size: few; D: TRBD1; J: TRBJ1-1; V: TRBV6-2/TRBV6-3; DNA: TGTGCCAGCAGTCCCCCCCCGGACAGGGAAAACACTGAAGCTTTCTTT; CDR3: CASSPPPDRENTEAFF
size: once; D: NA; J: TRBJ2-7; V: TRBV28; DNA: TGTGCCAGCAGTTTACCAGGCTACGAGCAGTACTTC; CDR3: CASSLPGYEQYF
size: NA; D: NA; J: TRBJ2-2; V: TRBV12-3/TRBV12-4; DNA: TGTGCCAGCAGTCAGGGGACCGGGGAGCTGTTTTTT; CDR3: CASSQGTGELFF
size: once; D: NA; J: TRBJ1-5; V: TRBV2; DNA: TGTGCCAGCAGGACTCGGGACAATAGCAATCAGCCCCAGCATTTT; CDR3: CASRTRDNSNQPQHF
size: NA; D: TRBD1; J: TRBJ1-2; V: TRBV5-1; DNA: TGCGCCAGCAGCTCCTACCTGACAGGGGCGAACTATGGCTACACCTTC; CDR3: CASSSYLTGANYGYTF
size: many; D: NA; J: TRBJ2-2; V: TRBV14; DNA: TGTGCCAGCAGCCAAGGGCTGAACACCGGGGAGCTGTTTTTT; CDR3: CASSQGLNTGELFF
size: NA; D: NA; J: TRBJ1-1; V: TRBV30; DNA: TGTGCCTGGAAGCTTCAGGGAGGTGGCACTGAAGCTTTCTTT; CDR3: CAWKLQGGGTEAFF
size: NA; D: NA; J: TRBJ1-2; V: TRBV10-1; DNA: TGCGCCAGCAGTGAAGGGGTCGAGTTTGGCTACACCTTC; CDR3: CASSEGVEFGYTF
size: NA; D: TRBD2; J: TRBJ2-3; V: TRBV2; DNA: TGTGCCAGCAGTGCGGGGGGGCCGGATACGCAGTATTTT; CDR3: CASSAGGPDTQYF
size: NA; D: NA; J: TRBJ2-1; V: TRBV6-5; DNA: TGTGCCAGCAGTCAACACGCGGATAACAATGAGCAGTTCTTC; CDR3: CASSQHADNNEQFF
size: NA; D: NA; J: TRBJ2-5; V: TRBV12-3/TRBV12-4; DNA: TGTGCCATCGGGAGATCGTACCAAGAGACCCAGTACTTC; CDR3: CAIGRSYQETQYF
size: NA; D: TRBD1; J: TRBJ2-3; V: TRBV5-1; DNA: TGCGCCAGCAGCTTGGGGACAGGGAGAACAGATACGCAGTATTTT; CDR3: CASSLGTGRTDTQYF
size: NA; D: TRBD2; J: TRBJ2-7; V: TRBV3-1/TRBV3-2; DNA: TGTGCCAGCAGCCAAGTAGGACTAGCTGGCGAGCAGTACTTC; CDR3: CASSQVGLAGEQYF
size: NA; D: NA; J: TRBJ1-1; V: TRBV25-1; DNA: TGTGCCAGCAGTGAATACGGGGGGCAGGAAGCTTTCTTT; CDR3: CASSEYGGQEAFF
size: NA; D: NA; J: TRBJ2-7; V: TRBV30; DNA: TGTGCCTGGAGTGACCAGGGTTACGAGCAGTACTTC; CDR3: CAWSDQGYEQYF
size: NA; D: NA; J: TRBJ1-1; V: TRBV10-3; DNA: TGTGCCATCAGTGAGAGGGGGGAGGGGAACACTGAAGCTTTCTTT; CDR3: CAISERGEGNTEAFF
size: NA; D: TRBD1; J: TRBJ2-5; V: TRBV28; DNA: TGTGCCAGCAGTAGCGGACAGGGGGAGACCCAGTACTTC; CDR3: CASSSGQGETQYF
size: NA; D: TRBD1; J: TRBJ2-5; V: TRBV10-3; DNA: TGTGCCATCAGGGGACAGGACGGGGAGACCCAGTACTTC; CDR3: CAIRGQDGETQYF
size: NA; D: TRBD1; J: TRBJ2-7; V: TRBV11-3; DNA: TGTGCCAGCAGTTCCGGGGCCGGGACAGGGGTTCGCGAGCAGTACTTC; CDR3: CASSSGAGTGVREQYF
size: many; D: TRBD1; J: TRBJ1-1; V: TRBV5-1; DNA: TGCGCCAGCAGCGTCGGGACAGGGCAGAACACTGAAGCTTTCTTT; CDR3: CASSVGTGQNTEAFF
size: NA; D: NA; J: TRBJ2-2; V: TRBV27; DNA: TGTGCCAGCAGTTTATCGGGGGCAAACACCGGGGAGCTGTTTTTT; CDR3: CASSLSGANTGELFF
size: NA; D: NA; J: TRBJ2-1; V: TRBV2; DNA: TGTGCCAGCAGTGAAGCACTTCACAATGAGCAGTTCTTC; CDR3: CASSEALHNEQFF
size: NA; D: TRBD1; J: TRBJ2-1; V: TRBV11-2; DNA: TGTGCCAGCAGCATATCCGGGACAGCAAGAAATGAGCAGTTCTTC; CDR3: CASSISGTARNEQFF
size: few; D: NA; J: TRBJ2-7; V: TRBV18; DNA: TGTGCCAGCTCACCCTTCGGGGATCACGAGCAGTACTTC; CDR3: CASSPFGDHEQYF
size: once; D: TRBD1; J: TRBJ1-4; V: TRBV19; DNA: TGTGCCAGTAGCAAGGGGGACAGTAAGGCTGAAAAACTGTTTTTT; CDR3: CASSKGDSKAEKLFF
size: NA; D: TRBD1; J: TRBJ2-7; V: TRBV5-1; DNA: TGCGCCAGCAGTTTTGGTCTACCGGGACAGAAGGACGAGCACTACGAGCAGTACTTC; CDR3: CASSFGLPGQKDEHYEQYF
size: NA; D: TRBD1; J: TRBJ1-5; V: TRBV24-1; DNA: TGTGCCTCCCGACAGGGAAATCAGCCCCAGCATTTT; CDR3: CASRQGNQPQHF
size: NA; D: NA; J: TRBJ2-1; V: TRBV4-3; DNA: TGCGCCAGCAGTCGGAGGGTCCACTACAATGAGCAGTTCTTC; CDR3: CASSRRVHYNEQFF
size: NA; D: TRBD2; J: TRBJ2-1; V: TRBV7-2; DNA: TGTGCCAGCAGCTTAAGGACCGGGACTAGTAATGTTGAGCAGTTCTTC; CDR3: CASSLRTGTSNVEQFF